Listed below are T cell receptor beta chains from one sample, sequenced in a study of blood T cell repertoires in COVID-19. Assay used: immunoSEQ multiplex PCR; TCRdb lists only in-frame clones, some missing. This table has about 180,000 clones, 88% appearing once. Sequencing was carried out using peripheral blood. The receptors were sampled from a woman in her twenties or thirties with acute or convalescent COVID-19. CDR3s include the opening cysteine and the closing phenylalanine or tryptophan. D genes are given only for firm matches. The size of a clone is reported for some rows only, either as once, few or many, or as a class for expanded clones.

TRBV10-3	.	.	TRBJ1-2	TGTGCCATCAGTGAATTCGACAGCCGCTATGGCTACACCTTC	CAISEFDSRYGYTF
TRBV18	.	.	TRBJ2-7	TGTGCCAGCTCACCACGCGGGACGAGTCCGTACGAGCAGTACTTC	CASSPRGTSPYEQYF
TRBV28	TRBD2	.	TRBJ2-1	TGTGCCAGCAGTTTCGGGACTAAGAATGAGCAGTTCTTC	CASSFGTKNEQFF
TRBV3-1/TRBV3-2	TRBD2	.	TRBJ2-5	TGTGCCAGCAGAGAAGCGGGGTTCGTGGAGACCCAGTACTTC	CASREAGFVETQYF
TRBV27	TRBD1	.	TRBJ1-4	TGTGCCAGCAGTTTGAACAGGGGAACTAATGAAAAACTGTTTTTT	CASSLNRGTNEKLFF
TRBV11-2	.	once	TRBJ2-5	TGTGCCAGCAGCTCCCCGGCGGAGGGCGGGGAGACCCAGTACTTC	CASSSPAEGGETQYF
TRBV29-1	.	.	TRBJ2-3	TGCAGCGTTGAGGCGGTCTCAGATACGCAGTATTTT	CSVEAVSDTQYF
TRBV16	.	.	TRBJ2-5	TGTGCCAGCAGCCAATCAGGAGTTGAGACCCAGTACTTC	CASSQSGVETQYF
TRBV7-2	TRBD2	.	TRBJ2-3	TGTGCCAGCAGCTTAAGCGGGAGAGCACAGTATTTT	CASSLSGRAQYF
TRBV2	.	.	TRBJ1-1	TGTGCCAGCGGGAAGGACAGCGGAGTCACAGAAGCTTTCTTT	CASGKDSGVTEAFF
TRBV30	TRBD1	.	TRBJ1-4	TGTGCCTGGATAGGACAGGGGGCGCCTAATGAAAAACTGTTTTTT	CAWIGQGAPNEKLFF
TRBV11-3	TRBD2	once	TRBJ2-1	TGTGCCAGCAGCAGACTAGCGGGAGTCATTGAGCAGTTCTTC	CASSRLAGVIEQFF
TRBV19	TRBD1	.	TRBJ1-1	TGTGCCAGTAGTTCGAGACAGGGAATTTTCTCTGAAGCTTTCTTT	CASSSRQGIFSEAFF
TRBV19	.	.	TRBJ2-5	TGTGCCAGTATAGATAGCTTCGAGACCCAGTACTTC	CASIDSFETQYF
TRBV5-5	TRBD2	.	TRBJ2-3	TGTGCCAGCAGCTTTACGGCGGGAGCCCCAGATACGCAGTATTTT	CASSFTAGAPDTQYF
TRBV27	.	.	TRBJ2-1	TGTGCCAGCAGCCCCCGTTTTGTATCGGGCGCTAGCTTCGGTGAGCAGTTCTTC	CASSPRFVSGASFGEQFF
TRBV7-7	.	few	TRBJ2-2	TGTGCTAGCAGCCCGGGCGGGATTGGTGCCGGGGAGCTGTTTTTT	CASSPGGIGAGELFF
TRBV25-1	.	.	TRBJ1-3	TGTGCCAGCAGCATAGCCTCTGGAAACACCATATATTTT	CASSIASGNTIYF
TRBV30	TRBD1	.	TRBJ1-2	TGTGCCTGGAGTCTTTTGGGACAGGGGCACTATGGCTACACCTTC	CAWSLLGQGHYGYTF
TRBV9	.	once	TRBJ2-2	TGTGCCAGCGAGCGGAGTTCCGGGGAGCTGTTTTTT	CASERSSGELFF
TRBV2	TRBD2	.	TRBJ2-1	TGTGCCAGCACCCCGGGACTAGCTCGGAGCGAGCAGTTCTTC	CASTPGLARSEQFF
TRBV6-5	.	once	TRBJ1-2	TGTGCCACCCAACTGGGTACACAGGGTATTGGCTACACCTTC	CATQLGTQGIGYTF
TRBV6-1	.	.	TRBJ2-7	TGTGCCAGCAGTGAACGGGGGAGGGGGGCATACGAGCAGTACTTC	CASSERGRGAYEQYF
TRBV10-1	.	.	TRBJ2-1	TGCGCCAGCAGTGACAGCTACAATGAGCAGTTCTTC	CASSDSYNEQFF
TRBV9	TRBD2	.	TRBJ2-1	TGTGCCAGCAGCGAGCGGGGGGAGGGAAGCTCCTACAATGAGCAGTTCTTC	CASSERGEGSSYNEQFF
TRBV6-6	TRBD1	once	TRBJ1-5	TGTGCCAGCACCGATCCACAGGGGGGAGGCAATCAGCCCCAGCATTTT	CASTDPQGGGNQPQHF
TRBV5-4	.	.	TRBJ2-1	TGTGCCAGCAGCTTGGACGCGGCTGAGCAGTTCTTC	CASSLDAAEQFF
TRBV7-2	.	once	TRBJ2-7	TGTGCCAGCAGCTTAGAGGAGGGTTCCTACGAGCAGTACTTC	CASSLEEGSYEQYF
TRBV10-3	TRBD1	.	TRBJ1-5	TGTGCCATCAGTGAGTTTTCAGGGGGTGGCAATCAGCCCCAGCATTTT	CAISEFSGGGNQPQHF
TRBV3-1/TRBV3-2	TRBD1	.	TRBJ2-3	TGTGCCAGCAGCCAATGGACAGGGGGCCAAGATACGCAGTATTTT	CASSQWTGGQDTQYF
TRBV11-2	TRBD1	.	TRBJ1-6	TGTGCCAGCAGTCCGGACAGGGGGACCTATAATTCACCCCTCCACTTT	CASSPDRGTYNSPLHF
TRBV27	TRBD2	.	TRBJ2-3	TGTGCCAGCAGTGGGTTAGGAGCGGGAGTACCACTAGATACGCAGTATTTT	CASSGLGAGVPLDTQYF
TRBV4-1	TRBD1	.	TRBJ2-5	TGCGCCAGCAGCCAGTCAACAGGGGGCCGGGAGACCCAGTACTTC	CASSQSTGGRETQYF
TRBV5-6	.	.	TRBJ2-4	TGTGCCAGCAGCTTGGGTACTAAGGTAAACATTCAGTACTTC	CASSLGTKVNIQYF
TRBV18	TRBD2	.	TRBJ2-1	TGTGCCAGCTCACCAACTAGCGGGAGTCGTAATGAGCAGTTCTTC	CASSPTSGSRNEQFF
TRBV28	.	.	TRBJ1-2	TGTGCCAGCTCCGACAGTTCCGGCGGCTACACCTTC	CASSDSSGGYTF
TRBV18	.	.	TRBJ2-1	TGTGCCAGCTCGTGGGGGCCCTCCTACAATGAGCAGTTCTTC	CASSWGPSYNEQFF
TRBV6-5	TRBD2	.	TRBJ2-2	TGTGCCAGCAGGGGAGGGGCGAACGGGGAGCTGTTTTTT	CASRGGANGELFF
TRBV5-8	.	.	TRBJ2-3	TGTGCCAGCAGCTATACAGGGCTTGGCACAGATACGCAGTATTTT	CASSYTGLGTDTQYF
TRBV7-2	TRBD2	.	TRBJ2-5	TGTGCCAGCAGCTTATCCGCGGGAGGGCGGGAGACCCAGTACTTC	CASSLSAGGRETQYF
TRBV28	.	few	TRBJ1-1	TGTGCCAGCAGTTTACGGACAACTGAAGCTTTCTTT	CASSLRTTEAFF
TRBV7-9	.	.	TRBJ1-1	TGTGCCGGTTGGAATGACAGAGCCACTGAAGCTTTCTTT	CAGWNDRATEAFF
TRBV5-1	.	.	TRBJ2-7	TGCGCCAGCAGCGCAGCAGCGACGGGGATCTACGAGCAGTACTTC	CASSAAATGIYEQYF
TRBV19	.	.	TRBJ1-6	TGTGCCAGCCGACTGGACTATAATTCACCCCTCCACTTT	CASRLDYNSPLHF
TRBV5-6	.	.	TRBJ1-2	TGTGCCAGCAGCCCGGTTCCATTATCTTATGGCTACACCTTC	CASSPVPLSYGYTF
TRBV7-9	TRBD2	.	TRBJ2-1	TGTGCCAGCAGCTTAGCGATGGGACTAGGAATCTTC	CASSLAMGLGIF
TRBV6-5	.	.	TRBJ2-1	TGTGCCAGCAGCGTCGAGAGCTCCTACAATGAGCAGTTCTTC	CASSVESSYNEQFF
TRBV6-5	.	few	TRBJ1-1	TGTGCCAGCAGTTGGAGGGGAACCGCTTTCTTT	CASSWRGTAFF
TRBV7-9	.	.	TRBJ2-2	TGTGCCAGCAGAGAGTCGAACGGGGAGCTGTTTTTT	CASRESNGELFF
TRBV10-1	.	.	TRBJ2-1	TGCGCCAGCAGTGAGTCGGGGGCTGGGTGGAATGAGCAGTTCTTC	CASSESGAGWNEQFF
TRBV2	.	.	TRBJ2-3	TGTGCCAGCAGTGAGGCTAGCGCGACAGATACGCAGTATTTT	CASSEASATDTQYF
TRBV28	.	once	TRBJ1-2	TGTGCCAGCAGCCCTCTTGGAGAGGGTTATGGCTACACCTTC	CASSPLGEGYGYTF
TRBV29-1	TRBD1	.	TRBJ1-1	TGCAGCGTTGAAGGCCGCCGGGACAGGGGGCGACTAAACACTGAAGCTTTCTTT	CSVEGRRDRGRLNTEAFF
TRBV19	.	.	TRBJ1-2	TGTGCCAGTAGTTTTCCGGGACATGTCCAGGGCTACACCTTC	CASSFPGHVQGYTF
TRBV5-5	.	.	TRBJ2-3	TGTGCCAGCAGCTTGGACAGGAGCCGAGATACGCAGTATTTT	CASSLDRSRDTQYF
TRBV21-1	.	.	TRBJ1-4	TGTGCCAGCAGCGCCAGCGACGAGGGAAAACTGTTTTTT	CASSASDEGKLFF
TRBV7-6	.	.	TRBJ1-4	TGTGCCAGCAGCCCATATTCCGGGGAGGTAGAAAAACTGTTTTTT	CASSPYSGEVEKLFF
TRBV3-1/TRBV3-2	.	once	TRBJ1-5	TGTGCCAGCAGCCAAGGGACACTAATATCAGGGCCCCAGCATTTT	CASSQGTLISGPQHF
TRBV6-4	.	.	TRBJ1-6	TGTGCCAGCAGTGACCCCCGTAAATCCTTTTTGTATCTTAATTCACCCCTCCACTTT	CASSDPRKSFLYLNSPLHF
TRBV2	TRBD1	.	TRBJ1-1	TGTGCCAGCAGTGAGAGGGGGCAAAGGTACACTGAAGCTTTCTTT	CASSERGQRYTEAFF